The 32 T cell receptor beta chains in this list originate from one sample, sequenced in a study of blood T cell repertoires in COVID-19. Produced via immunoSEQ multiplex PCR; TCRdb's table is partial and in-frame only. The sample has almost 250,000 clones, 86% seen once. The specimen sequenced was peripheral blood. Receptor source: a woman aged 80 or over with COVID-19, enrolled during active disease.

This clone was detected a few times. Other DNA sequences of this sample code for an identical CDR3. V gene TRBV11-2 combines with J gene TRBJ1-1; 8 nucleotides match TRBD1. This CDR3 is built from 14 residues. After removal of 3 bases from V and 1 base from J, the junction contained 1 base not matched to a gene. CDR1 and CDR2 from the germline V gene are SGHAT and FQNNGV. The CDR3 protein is CASSFGTGNTEAFF. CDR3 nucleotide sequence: TGTGCCAGCAGCTTTGGGACAGGGAACACTGAAGCTTTCTTT.

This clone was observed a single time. In nucleotides, the CDR3 is TGTGCCAGCAGTGCTACCGGGACTAGTCGTACAGATACGCAGTATTTT. Amino acid sequence: CASSATGTSRTDTQYF. The rearrangement uses TRBV6-4 and TRBJ2-3; 8 nucleotides agree with TRBD2. Germline V lookup: CDR1 MRHNA, CDR2 SNTAGT. The V segment lost 4 bases and the J segment 3 bases; nucleotides outside the gene matches: 9. This CDR3 is built from 16 residues.

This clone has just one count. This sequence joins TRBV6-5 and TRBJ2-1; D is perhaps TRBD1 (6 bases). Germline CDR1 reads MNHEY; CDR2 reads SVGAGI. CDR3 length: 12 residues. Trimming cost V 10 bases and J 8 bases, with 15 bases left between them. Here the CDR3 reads CATQSGGYEQFF. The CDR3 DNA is TGTGCCACTCAAAGTGGGGGCTATGAGCAGTTCTTC.

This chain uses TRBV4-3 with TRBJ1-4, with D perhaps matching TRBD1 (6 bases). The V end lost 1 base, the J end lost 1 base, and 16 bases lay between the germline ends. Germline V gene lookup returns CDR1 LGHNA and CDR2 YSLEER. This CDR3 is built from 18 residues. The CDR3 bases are TGCGCCAGCAGCCAAGGGACAGCTGGCCTTGTAACTAATGAAAAACTGTTTTTT. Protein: CASSQGTAGLVTNEKLFF.

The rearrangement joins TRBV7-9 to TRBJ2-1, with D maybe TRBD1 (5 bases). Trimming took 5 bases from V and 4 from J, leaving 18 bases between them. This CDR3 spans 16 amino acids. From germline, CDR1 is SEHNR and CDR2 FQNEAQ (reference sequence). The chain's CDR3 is CASSHGPQGGYNEQFF. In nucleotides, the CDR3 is TGTGCCAGCAGCCACGGCCCCCAGGGTGGGTACAATGAGCAGTTCTTC.

This CDR3 is CASSRRFNSPLHF. For the CDR3, the DNA is TGTGCCAGCAGTAGGAGATTTAATTCACCCCTCCACTTT. The chain employs TRBV6-2 or TRBV6-3 and TRBJ1-6, with D uncertain. V dropped 5 bases and J dropped 6 bases, with 8 bases sitting between them. Germline V gene sequence: CDR1 MNHEY, CDR2 SVGEGT. This CDR3 has 13 amino acids.

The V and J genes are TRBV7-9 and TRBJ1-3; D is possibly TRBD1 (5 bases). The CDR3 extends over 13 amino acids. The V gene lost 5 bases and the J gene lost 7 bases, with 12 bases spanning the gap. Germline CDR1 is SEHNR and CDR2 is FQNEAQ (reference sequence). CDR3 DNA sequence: TGTGCCAGCAGCCCGACGGCAGGGAACACCATATATTTT. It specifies CASSPTAGNTIYF.

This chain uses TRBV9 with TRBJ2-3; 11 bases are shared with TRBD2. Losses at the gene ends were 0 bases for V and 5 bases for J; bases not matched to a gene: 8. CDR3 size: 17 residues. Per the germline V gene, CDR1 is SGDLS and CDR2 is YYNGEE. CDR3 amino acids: CASSVAGASGGQDTQYF. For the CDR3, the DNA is TGTGCCAGCAGCGTAGCTGGGGCTAGCGGGGGGCAAGATACGCAGTATTTT.

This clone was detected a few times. CDR3 nucleotides: TGTGCCAGCTCACCTTCGACAGGGGGTTTAGGAACAGATACGCAGTATTTT. It codes for CASSPSTGGLGTDTQYF. This sequence joins TRBV18 and TRBJ2-3; 9 bases agree with TRBD1. The CDR3 covers 17 residues. V shed 3 bases and J 3 bases; nucleotides not matched to a gene: 10. The germline V gene has CDR1 KGHSH and CDR2 LQKENI.

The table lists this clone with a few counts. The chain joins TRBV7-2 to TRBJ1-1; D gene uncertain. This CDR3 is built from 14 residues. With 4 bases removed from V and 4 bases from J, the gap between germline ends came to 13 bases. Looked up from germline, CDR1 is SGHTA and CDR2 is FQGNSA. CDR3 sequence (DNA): TGTGCCAGCAGCTCAAGGGTGGGAGGCACTGAAGCTTTCTTT. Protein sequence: CASSSRVGGTEAFF. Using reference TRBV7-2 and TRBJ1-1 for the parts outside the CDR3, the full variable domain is GAGVSQSPSNKVTEKGKDVELRCDPISGHTALYWYRQSLGQGLEFLIYFQGNSAPDKSGLPSDRFSAERTGGSVSTLTIQRTQQEDSAVYLCASSSRVGGTEAFFGQGTRLTVV.

The CDR3 sequence: CASSPRRDREAEAFF. Here the CDR3 DNA reads TGTGCCAGCAGTCCCAGACGGGACAGGGAGGCTGAAGCTTTCTTT. The V gene is TRBV27, the J gene TRBJ1-1; 9 positions match TRBD1. The CDR3 is 15 residues long. Germline CDR1 and CDR2: MNHEY and SMNVEV (reference sequence). Trimming at V came to 5 bases and at J to 6 bases, leaving 10 bases not matched to a gene.

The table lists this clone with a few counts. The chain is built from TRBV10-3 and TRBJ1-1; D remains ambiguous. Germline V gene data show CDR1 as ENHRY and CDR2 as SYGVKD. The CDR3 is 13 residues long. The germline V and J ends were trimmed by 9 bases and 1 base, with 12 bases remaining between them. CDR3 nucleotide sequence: TGTGCCATGTGCTGCGGGAAGAACACTGAAGCTTTCTTT. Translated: CAMCCGKNTEAFF.

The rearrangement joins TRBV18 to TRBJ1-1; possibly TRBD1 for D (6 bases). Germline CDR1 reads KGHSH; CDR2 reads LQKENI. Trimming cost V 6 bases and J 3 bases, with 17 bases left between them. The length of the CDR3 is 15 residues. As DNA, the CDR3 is TGTGCCAGCTCCGAAGGGGGGGGTGCGGACACTGAAGCTTTCTTT. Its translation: CASSEGGGADTEAFF.

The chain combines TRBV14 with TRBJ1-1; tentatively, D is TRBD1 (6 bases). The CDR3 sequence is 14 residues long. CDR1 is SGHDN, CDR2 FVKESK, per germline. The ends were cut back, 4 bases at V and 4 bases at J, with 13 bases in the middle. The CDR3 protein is CASSRPGAGTEAFF. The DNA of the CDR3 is TGTGCCAGCAGCCGTCCAGGGGCGGGCACTGAAGCTTTCTTT.

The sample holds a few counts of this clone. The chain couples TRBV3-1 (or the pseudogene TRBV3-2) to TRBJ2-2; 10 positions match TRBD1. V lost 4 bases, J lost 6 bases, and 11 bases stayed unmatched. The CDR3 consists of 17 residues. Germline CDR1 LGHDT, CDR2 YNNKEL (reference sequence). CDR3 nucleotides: TGTGCCAGCAGCCCCCTAGGGACAGGGGCGTCAGCCGGGGAGCTGTTTTTT. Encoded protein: CASSPLGTGASAGELFF.

The CDR3 reads CASSIGGVSTDTQYF. In DNA, the CDR3 is TGTGCCAGTAGTATAGGGGGGGTAAGCACAGATACGCAGTATTTT. V and J are TRBV19 and TRBJ2-3, with a tentative D call TRBD2 (6 bases). With 1 base removed from V and 0 bases from J, the gap between germline ends came to 8 bases. Germline-derived CDR1 and CDR2 are LNHDA and SQIVND (reference sequence). There are 15 residues in the CDR3.

This chain's CDR3 is CAWSVGTVHTDTQYF. CDR3 coding DNA: TGTGCCTGGAGTGTGGGGACAGTGCACACAGATACGCAGTATTTT. The rearrangement uses TRBV30 and TRBJ2-3; 7 bases map to TRBD1. V lost 0 bases and J lost 2; bases outside the gene matches: 5. Germline loops: CDR1 GTSNPN, CDR2 SVGIG (reference sequence). This CDR3 has 15 residues.

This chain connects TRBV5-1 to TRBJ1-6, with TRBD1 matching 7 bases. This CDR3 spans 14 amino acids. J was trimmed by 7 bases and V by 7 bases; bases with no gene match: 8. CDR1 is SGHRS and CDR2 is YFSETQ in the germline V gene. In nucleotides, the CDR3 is TGCGCCAGCGGGGAAGGGGGCTACAATTCACCCCTCCACTTT. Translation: CASGEGGYNSPLHF.

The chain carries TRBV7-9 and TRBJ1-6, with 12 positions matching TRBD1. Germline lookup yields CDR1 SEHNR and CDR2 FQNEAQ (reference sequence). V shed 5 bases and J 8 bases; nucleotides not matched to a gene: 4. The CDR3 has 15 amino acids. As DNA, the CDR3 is TGTGCCAGCAGCAAGGGACAGGGGGCCTATTCACCCCTCCACTTT. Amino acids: CASSKGQGAYSPLHF.

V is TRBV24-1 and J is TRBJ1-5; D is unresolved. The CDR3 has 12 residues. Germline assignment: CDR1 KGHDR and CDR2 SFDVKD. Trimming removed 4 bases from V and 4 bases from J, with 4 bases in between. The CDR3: CATSETNQPQHF. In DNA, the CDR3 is TGTGCCACCAGTGAAACAAATCAGCCCCAGCATTTT.

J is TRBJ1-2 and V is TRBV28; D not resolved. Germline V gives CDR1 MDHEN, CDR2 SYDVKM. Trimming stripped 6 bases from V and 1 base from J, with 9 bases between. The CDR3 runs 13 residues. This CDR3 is CASSRFSNYGYTF. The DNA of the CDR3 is TGTGCCAGCAGCCGATTCAGTAACTATGGCTACACCTTC.

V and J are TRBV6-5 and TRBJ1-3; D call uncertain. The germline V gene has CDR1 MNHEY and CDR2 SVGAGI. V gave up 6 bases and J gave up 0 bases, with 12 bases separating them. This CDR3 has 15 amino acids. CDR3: CASSLSTGSGNTIYF. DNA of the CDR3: TGTGCCAGCAGCTTGAGCACGGGCTCTGGAAACACCATATATTTT.

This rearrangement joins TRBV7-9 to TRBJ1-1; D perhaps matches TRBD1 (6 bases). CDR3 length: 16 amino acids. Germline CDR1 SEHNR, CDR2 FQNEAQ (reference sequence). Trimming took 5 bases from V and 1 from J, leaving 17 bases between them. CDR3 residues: CASSVRPRGANTEAFF. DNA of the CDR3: TGTGCCAGCAGCGTTAGGCCCAGGGGCGCGAACACTGAAGCTTTCTTT.

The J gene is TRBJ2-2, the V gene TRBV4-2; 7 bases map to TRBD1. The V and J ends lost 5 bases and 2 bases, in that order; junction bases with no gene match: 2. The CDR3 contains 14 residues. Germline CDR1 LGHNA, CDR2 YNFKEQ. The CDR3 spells CASSGQENTGELFF. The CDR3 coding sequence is TGTGCCAGCAGCGGACAGGAAAACACCGGGGAGCTGTTTTTT.

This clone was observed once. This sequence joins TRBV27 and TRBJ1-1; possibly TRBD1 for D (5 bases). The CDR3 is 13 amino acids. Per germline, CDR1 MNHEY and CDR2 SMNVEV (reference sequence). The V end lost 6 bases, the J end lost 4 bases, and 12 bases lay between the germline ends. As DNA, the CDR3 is TGTGCCAGCAGCGCGTGGCAGGGCACTGAAGCTTTCTTT. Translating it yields CASSAWQGTEAFF.

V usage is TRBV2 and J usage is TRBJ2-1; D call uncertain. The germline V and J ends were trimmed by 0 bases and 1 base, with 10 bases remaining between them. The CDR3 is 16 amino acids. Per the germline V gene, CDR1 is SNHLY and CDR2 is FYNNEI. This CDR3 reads CASSEAATRSYNEQFF. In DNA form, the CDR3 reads TGTGCCAGCAGTGAAGCTGCAACGAGGTCCTACAATGAGCAGTTCTTC.

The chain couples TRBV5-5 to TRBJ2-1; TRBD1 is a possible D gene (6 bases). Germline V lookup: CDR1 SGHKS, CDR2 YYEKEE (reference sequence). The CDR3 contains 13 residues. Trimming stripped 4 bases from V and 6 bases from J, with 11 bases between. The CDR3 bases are TGTGCCAGCAGCCCAGACAGGACCAATGAGCAGTTCTTC. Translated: CASSPDRTNEQFF. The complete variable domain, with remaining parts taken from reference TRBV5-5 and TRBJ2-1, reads DAGVTQSPTHLIKTRGQQVTLRCSPISGHKSVSWYQQVLGQGPQFIFQYYEKEERGRGNFPDRFSARQFPNYSSELNVNALLLGDSALYLCASSPDRTNEQFFGPGTRLTVL.

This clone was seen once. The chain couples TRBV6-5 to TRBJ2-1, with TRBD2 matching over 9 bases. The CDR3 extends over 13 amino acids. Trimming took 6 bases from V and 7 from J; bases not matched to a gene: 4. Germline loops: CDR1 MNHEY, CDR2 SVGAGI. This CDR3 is CASRWRGGNEQFF. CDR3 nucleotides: TGTGCCAGCAGATGGCGGGGGGGAAATGAGCAGTTCTTC.

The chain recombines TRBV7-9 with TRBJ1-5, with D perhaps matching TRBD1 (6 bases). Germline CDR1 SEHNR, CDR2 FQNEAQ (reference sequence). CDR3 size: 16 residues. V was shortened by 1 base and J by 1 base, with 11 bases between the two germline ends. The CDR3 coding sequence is TGTGCCAGCAGCTTAGTGGGTGGGGGCAGCAATCAGCCCCAGCATTTT. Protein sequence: CASSLVGGGSNQPQHF. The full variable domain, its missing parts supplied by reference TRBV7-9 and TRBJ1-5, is DTGVSQNPRHKITKRGQNVTFRCDPISEHNRLYWYRQTLGQGPEFLTYFQNEAQLEKSRLLSDRFSAERPKGSFSTLEIQRTEQGDSAMYLCASSLVGGGSNQPQHFGDGTRLSIL.

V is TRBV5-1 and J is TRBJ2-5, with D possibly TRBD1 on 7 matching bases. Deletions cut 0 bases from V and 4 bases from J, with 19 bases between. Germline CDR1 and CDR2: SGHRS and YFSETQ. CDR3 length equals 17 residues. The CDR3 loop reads CASSLGDQGGGRETQYF. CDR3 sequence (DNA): TGCGCCAGCAGCTTGGGCGACCAGGGGGGCGGTCGAGAGACCCAGTACTTC. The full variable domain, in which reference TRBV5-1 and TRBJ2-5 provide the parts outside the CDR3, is KAGVTQTPRYLIKTRGQQVTLSCSPISGHRSVSWYQQTPGQGLQFLFEYFSETQRNKGNFPGRFSGRQFSNSRSEMNVSTLELGDSALYLCASSLGDQGGGRETQYFGPGTRLLVL.

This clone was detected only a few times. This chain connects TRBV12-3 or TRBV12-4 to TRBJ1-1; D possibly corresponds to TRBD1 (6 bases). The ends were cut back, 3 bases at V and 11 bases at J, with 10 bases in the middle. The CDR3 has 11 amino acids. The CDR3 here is CASSLGQVAFF. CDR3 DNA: TGTGCCAGCAGTTTGGGACAAGTGGCTTTCTTT.

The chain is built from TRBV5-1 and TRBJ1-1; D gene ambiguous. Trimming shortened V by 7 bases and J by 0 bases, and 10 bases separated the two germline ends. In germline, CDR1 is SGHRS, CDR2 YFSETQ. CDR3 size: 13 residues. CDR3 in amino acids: CASGMAVNTEAFF. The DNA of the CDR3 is TGCGCCAGCGGTATGGCGGTGAACACTGAAGCTTTCTTT.